The rows below give T cell receptor beta chains drawn from one sample of a study of cytomegalovirus exposure and HLA in healthy donors. Assay used: immunoSEQ multiplex PCR; TCRdb lists only in-frame clones, some missing. The repertoire consists of about 120,000 clones, with 50% to 65% occurring once and the leading ten covering just under 9.5%. The sequencing sample was made of PBMCs. These TCRs come from a middle-aged woman in good health and CMV-seropositive. The CDR3 runs from the conserved cysteine through the conserved F or W. A D gene is named only where the DNA matches it firmly. The size of a clone is reported for some rows only, either as once, few or many, or as a class for expanded clones.

TRBV9,-,TRBJ2-1,-,TGTGCCAGCAGCGTATCCAGCGGCTCCTACAATGAGCAGTTCTTC,CASSVSSGSYNEQFF
TRBV19,-,TRBJ1-2,-,TGTGCCAGTTCGGAGAGGGTCGATGGGTATGGCTACACCTTC,CASSERVDGYGYTF
TRBV19,TRBD2,TRBJ2-1,-,TGTGCCAGTAGTATGGGCGGGAGGGCTTACACCTACTCCTACAATGAGCAGTTCTTC,CASSMGGRAYTYSYNEQFF
TRBV19,-,TRBJ2-6,few,TGTGCCAGTAGAATCCTAGGGAGCTCTGGGGCCAACGTCCTGACTTTC,CASRILGSSGANVLTF
TRBV7-9,TRBD1,TRBJ2-7,-,TGTGCCAACAGCTTAGGACCGGACAGGGAGCGTTCCTACGAGCAGTACTTC,CANSLGPDRERSYEQYF
TRBV9,TRBD2,TRBJ2-3,-,TGTGCCAGCAGCGCCCTTAGCGGGAGGAGAGATACGCAGTATTTT,CASSALSGRRDTQYF
TRBV11-2,-,TRBJ2-1,-,TGTGCCAGCAGCTTAGATCTTGGCCCATACAATGAGCAGTTCTTC,CASSLDLGPYNEQFF
TRBV11-2,TRBD1,TRBJ2-4,once,TGTGCCAGCAGCCAAGCCCCCCGTTGGGGACAGAACAAAAACATTCAGTACTTC,CASSQAPRWGQNKNIQYF
TRBV14,-,TRBJ1-3,-,TGTGCCAGCAGCGGAGACAGCCCCAACACCATATATTTT,CASSGDSPNTIYF
TRBV27,TRBD2,TRBJ2-3,-,TGTGCCAGCAGTTCCGGGACTAGCTTGCCTAGCACAGATACGCAGTATTTT,CASSSGTSLPSTDTQYF
TRBV15,TRBD2,TRBJ2-1,few,TGTGCCACCAGCGCGGGGACTAGCGGGAGGAACTATGAGCAGTTCTTC,CATSAGTSGRNYEQFF
TRBV6-1,-,TRBJ1-5,once,TGTGCCAGCACCGGGGGGGGTATCGATCAGCCCCAGCATTTT,CASTGGGIDQPQHF
TRBV27,-,TRBJ2-1,few,TGTGCCAGCAGTTTCGGGGGAGGAGGGAATGAGCAGTTCTTC,CASSFGGGGNEQFF
TRBV27,TRBD2,TRBJ2-1,-,TGTGCCAGCAGTCCTACGGGGACTAGCGGGAGGAATGAGCAGTTCTTC,CASSPTGTSGRNEQFF
TRBV6-5,-,TRBJ2-7,-,TGTGCCAGCAGTTACTCGAACCAGGCTCTTTCGCACTTC,CASSYSNQALSHF
TRBV7-2,-,TRBJ1-5,-,TGTGCCAGCAGCTTAGCCTACGGGGTTAGGCCCCAGCATTTT,CASSLAYGVRPQHF
TRBV25-1,TRBD2,TRBJ2-2,-,TGTGCCAGCAGTGAAGGACTAGCGGAGTCCACCGGGGAGCTGTTTTTT,CASSEGLAESTGELFF
TRBV11-1,-,TRBJ2-1,-,TGTGCCAGCAGCCTTTCACAGGGAAATTACAATGAGCAGTTCTTC,CASSLSQGNYNEQFF
TRBV30,-,TRBJ2-2,-,TGTGCCTGGAGTTTGATCGGGGAGTACACCGGGGAGCTGTTTTTT,CAWSLIGEYTGELFF
TRBV28,TRBD2,TRBJ2-1,few,TGTGCCAGCTGGGGGGGGAACTACAATGAGCAGTTCTTC,CASWGGNYNEQFF
TRBV27,TRBD2,TRBJ2-5,once,TGTGCCAGCAGTTTCCAAGCGGGGCTGCAAGAGACCCAGTACTTC,CASSFQAGLQETQYF
TRBV28,-,TRBJ2-7,-,TGTGCCAGCAGGGAAGGGGCGAGTGTCTCCTACGAGCAGTACTTC,CASREGASVSYEQYF
TRBV7-8,-,TRBJ1-2,-,TGTGCCAGCAGCTTTGACACGCTGGGCTACACCTTC,CASSFDTLGYTF
TRBV6-5,-,TRBJ1-2,-,TGTGCCAGCAACCACAGGGAATCTGACTATGGCTACACCTTC,CASNHRESDYGYTF
TRBV14,-,TRBJ1-6,-,TGTGCCAGCAGCCAACGAAGAGGGTCTCATTCACCCCTCCACTTT,CASSQRRGSHSPLHF
TRBV5-1,-,TRBJ2-3,once,TGCGCCAGCAGCTTGGGACAGACCGATACGCAGTATTTT,CASSLGQTDTQYF
TRBV7-9,-,TRBJ2-7,-,TGTGCGGTAGCTCCGACTTACGAGCAGTACTTC,CAVAPTYEQYF